The 28 T cell receptor beta chains below come from one sample, sequenced in a study of blood T cell repertoires in COVID-19. Sequencing was performed with immunoSEQ multiplex PCR; in TCRdb, only in-frame clones are kept and a portion is missing. The data hold approximately 68,000 clones, with roughly 84% observed a single time. Sequenced material: peripheral blood. These receptor sequences come from a man aged 45-65 years with active COVID-19.

CDR3: CASSSTGVSYNEQFF. CDR3 DNA: TGCGCCAGCAGCAGTACAGGGGTCTCCTACAATGAGCAGTTCTTC. The chain is built from TRBV5-1 and TRBJ2-1; TRBD1 matches 7 bases. Germline CDR1 SGHRS, CDR2 YFSETQ. With V trimmed by 4 bases and J by 0 bases, 4 bases remained unmatched. CDR3 length equals 15 residues.

J is TRBJ1-2 and V is TRBV2; 7 bases are a match to TRBD1. In germline, CDR1 is SNHLY, CDR2 FYNNEI. The CDR3 length is 14 residues. Trimming cost V 6 bases and J 3 bases; bases outside gene matches: 7. The CDR3 loop reads CASRERQGYYGYTF. DNA for the CDR3: TGTGCCAGCAGGGAAAGACAGGGCTACTATGGCTACACCTTC.

The chain recombines TRBV4-3 with TRBJ1-2, with TRBD1 matching over 7 bases. This CDR3 spans 15 amino acids. Trimming at V came to 2 bases and at J to 0 bases, leaving 3 bases not matched to a gene. From germline, CDR1 is LGHNA and CDR2 YSLEER. The CDR3: CASSQQGTANYGYTF. The CDR3 DNA reads as TGCGCCAGCAGCCAACAAGGGACAGCTAACTATGGCTACACCTTC.

The gene calls are TRBV6-5 and TRBJ1-1; no clear D gene. Trimming shortened V by 2 bases and J by 7 bases, and 5 bases separated the two germline ends. The CDR3 is made up of 11 amino acids. Looked up from germline, CDR1 is MNHEY and CDR2 is SVGAGI. The CDR3 region has the DNA TGTGCCAGCAGTTACAAGCGTGAAGCTTTCTTT. Residues: CASSYKREAFF.

The table lists this clone with a few counts. The chain carries TRBV5-8 and TRBJ1-5; no clear D. The CDR3 extends over 18 amino acids. Trimming took off 4 bases at V and 4 bases at J, with 24 bases between the two ends. Germline values: CDR1 SGHTS, CDR2 YDEGEE. The CDR3 sequence is CASSAGNPPGSVNQPQHF. The CDR3 DNA sequence: TGTGCCAGCAGCGCGGGGAACCCGCCGGGGTCTGTTAATCAGCCCCAGCATTTT.

Here the CDR3 reads CAWSGYSSYNEQFF. The CDR3 DNA sequence: TGTGCCTGGAGTGGGTACAGCTCCTACAATGAGCAGTTCTTC. This chain joins TRBV30 and TRBJ2-1; D is undetermined. CDR1 GTSNPN and CDR2 SVGIG come from the germline V gene (reference sequence). The length of the CDR3 is 14 residues. V lost 1 base and J lost 0, with 7 bases in between.

The rearrangement uses TRBV19 and TRBJ1-2, with 8 bases matching TRBD1. There are 13 residues in the CDR3. Germline CDR1 and CDR2: LNHDA and SQIVND (reference sequence). The ends lost 5 bases at V and 7 bases at J; junction bases unmatched: 6. For the CDR3, the DNA is TGTGCCAGTAGTTTCCAGGGGGCTCTTGGCTACACCTTC. Translating it yields CASSFQGALGYTF.

The genes are TRBV7-8 and TRBJ1-5; 7 bases are shared with TRBD1. Losses at the gene ends were 5 bases for V and 2 bases for J; bases not matched to a gene: 3. Germline-derived CDR1 and CDR2 are SGHVS and FQNEAQ. The CDR3 is 14 residues long. Here the CDR3 reads CASSQDRGNQPQHF. The CDR3 DNA reads TGTGCCAGCAGCCAAGACAGGGGCAATCAGCCCCAGCATTTT.

This chain uses TRBV6-5 with TRBJ2-7; the D is unclear. Germline CDR1 and CDR2: MNHEY and SVGAGI. Trimming took 4 bases from V and 5 from J, leaving 12 bases between them. The CDR3 contains 13 residues. The CDR3 sequence: CASSFHARNEQYF. The DNA for the CDR3 is TGTGCCAGCAGTTTTCACGCTAGGAACGAGCAGTACTTC.

The chain joins TRBV4-3 to TRBJ2-1; D not resolved. V was clipped by 0 bases and J by 10 bases, with 10 bases between them. The CDR3 runs 13 residues. The germline gives CDR1 LGHNA, CDR2 YSLEER. Written as DNA, the CDR3 is TGCGCCAGCAGCCAAGATCGAGTAACGGAGCAGTTCTTC. Encoded protein: CASSQDRVTEQFF.

The chain employs TRBV5-5 and TRBJ2-5; 9 bases are shared with TRBD2. The CDR3 contains 16 residues. CDR1 and CDR2 (germline): SGHKS, YYEKEE (reference sequence). The junction had 8 bases not matched to a gene; V was cut back by 4 bases and J by 1 base. The CDR3 is CASSRRAGGIQETQYF. The CDR3 DNA reads as TGTGCCAGCAGCCGGCGGGCGGGGGGGATCCAAGAGACCCAGTACTTC.

This clone came up once. The genes are TRBV7-2 and TRBJ2-3, with 10 bases aligning to TRBD2. The CDR3 runs 15 residues. In germline, CDR1 is SGHTA, CDR2 FQGNSA. J was trimmed by 4 bases and V by 3 bases; bases with no gene match: 4. CDR3 residues: CASSFASGRADTQYF. CDR3 DNA: TGTGCCAGCAGCTTTGCTAGCGGGAGAGCAGATACGCAGTATTTT.

The chain joins TRBV4-1 to TRBJ2-3; TRBD2 matches 8 bases. CDR1 and CDR2 from the germline V gene are MGHRA and YSYEKL. The CDR3 has 16 amino acids. V gave up 0 bases and J gave up 4 bases; unmatched junction bases: 6. CDR3 DNA sequence: TGCGCCAGCAGCCAAGAACTAGCGGACCAATCAGATACGCAGTATTTT. Amino acids: CASSQELADQSDTQYF.

The V gene is TRBV5-6, the J gene TRBJ1-5; 8 nucleotides agree with TRBD1. After removal of 3 bases from V and 11 bases from J, the junction contained 13 bases not matched to a gene. CDR1 and CDR2 from the germline V gene are SGHDT and YYEEEE. The CDR3 length is 15 residues. This CDR3 reads CASSYGQGPPGTQHF. The DNA for the CDR3 is TGTGCCAGCAGCTACGGACAGGGCCCCCCGGGGACCCAGCATTTT.

The genes are TRBV29-1 and TRBJ1-1, with D perhaps TRBD1 (6 bases). The V gene's germline CDR1 is SQVTM and CDR2 ANQGSEA. Trimming removed 5 bases from V and 5 bases from J, with 18 bases in between. The CDR3 length is 14 residues. The CDR3 bases are TGCAGCGTTTTATTGGGGGCAGGGCAAACTGAAGCTTTCTTT. Translated: CSVLLGAGQTEAFF.

This chain uses TRBV6-5 with TRBJ1-4; D remains unclear. Trimming removed 7 bases from V and 4 bases from J, with 13 bases in between. Germline values: CDR1 MNHEY, CDR2 SVGAGI. The CDR3 is 14 residues long. CDR3 bases: TGTGCCAGCAAACGCGGTGACCTTAATGAAAAACTGTTTTTT. This codes for CASKRGDLNEKLFF.

The chain links TRBV5-6 to TRBJ2-1; possibly TRBD2 for D (6 bases). Germline CDR1 reads SGHDT; CDR2 reads YYEEEE. The CDR3 length is 15 residues. V was pared by 4 bases and J by 10 bases, with 21 bases between. CDR3: CASSLRNSGPGEQFF. CDR3 nucleotide sequence: TGTGCCAGCAGCCTACGAAATAGCGGCCCTGGGGAGCAGTTCTTC.

J is TRBJ2-3 and V is TRBV9; D may be TRBD1 (8 bases). Trimming stripped 4 bases from V and 4 bases from J, with 16 bases between. The CDR3 has 15 amino acids. Germline CDR1 reads SGDLS; CDR2 reads YYNGEE. The CDR3 region is CASSTRGDRSDTQYF. The CDR3 nucleotides are TGTGCCAGCAGCACCCGGGGGGACAGGTCAGATACGCAGTATTTT. The full variable domain, with the rest looked up from reference TRBV9 and TRBJ2-3, is DSGVTQTPKHLITATGQRVTLRCSPRSGDLSVYWYQQSLDQGLQFLIQYYNGEERAKGNILERFSAQQFPDLHSELNLSSLELGDSALYFCASSTRGDRSDTQYFGPGTRLTVL.

The J gene is TRBJ1-1, the V gene TRBV11-2, with 7 positions matching TRBD1. The CDR3 has 16 residues. CDR1 is SGHAT, CDR2 FQNNGV, per germline. The trim removed 1 base at V and 3 bases at J, leaving 8 bases unmatched. CDR3 protein: CASSLGRGRQDTEAFF. The CDR3 DNA reads TGTGCCAGCAGCTTAGGTAGGGGGCGGCAGGACACTGAAGCTTTCTTT. Based on the CDR3 plus reference TRBV11-2 and TRBJ1-1, the full variable domain is EAGVAQSPRYKIIEKRQSVAFWCNPISGHATLYWYQQILGQGPKLLIQFQNNGVVDDSQLPKDRFSAERLKGVDSTLKIQPAKLEDSAVYLCASSLGRGRQDTEAFFGQGTRLTVV.

This chain joins TRBV7-3 and TRBJ2-3, with 9 bases matching TRBD2. With V trimmed by 7 bases and J by 4 bases, 12 bases remained unmatched. The V gene's germline CDR1 is SGHTA and CDR2 FQGTGA. The CDR3 is 16 amino acids. The CDR3 DNA follows: TGTGCCAGCAACCCAACTGGCGGGAGGGCCCCAGATACGCAGTATTTT. This sequence encodes CASNPTGGRAPDTQYF.

This clone has just one count. This rearrangement joins TRBV28 to TRBJ1-2; 9 bases are shared with TRBD1. With 9 bases clipped from V and 8 bases from J, the junction kept 10 bases outside the gene matches. The germline gives CDR1 MDHEN, CDR2 SYDVKM. CDR3 size: 13 residues. CDR3 coding DNA: TGTGCCAGTAAAACACAGGGGGCAGGGGGCTACACCTTC. This sequence encodes CASKTQGAGGYTF.

The CDR3 spells CASLQGNFIGGANVLTF. CDR3 coding DNA: TGTGCCAGCTTACAGGGGAACTTCATAGGTGGGGCCAACGTCCTGACTTTC. The chain employs TRBV9 and TRBJ2-6; 7 bases align to TRBD1. Germline V lookup: CDR1 SGDLS, CDR2 YYNGEE. The length of the CDR3 is 17 residues. With 7 bases clipped from V and 3 bases from J, the junction kept 13 bases outside the gene matches.

The chain couples TRBV28 to TRBJ1-5, with 8 bases lining up with TRBD1. Looked up from germline, CDR1 is MDHEN and CDR2 is SYDVKM. J gave up 6 bases and V 4 bases, and 5 bases lay outside the gene matches. This CDR3 has 14 residues. CDR3 nucleotides: TGTGCCAGCAGTTCAGGGGGCGCAGGTCAGCCCCAGCATTTT. This encodes CASSSGGAGQPQHF.

The chain employs TRBV9 and TRBJ2-4; 9 bases match TRBD1. This CDR3 comprises 13 residues. Germline V gene lookup returns CDR1 SGDLS and CDR2 YYNGEE. The V segment lost 3 bases and the J segment 6 bases; nucleotides outside the gene matches: 1. The CDR3 coding sequence is TGTGCCAGCAGCGCGGACAGGGGAAACATTCAGTACTTC. Encoded protein: CASSADRGNIQYF.

The gene calls are TRBV19 and TRBJ1-2; D is unresolved. Trimming shortened V by 7 bases and J by 8 bases, and 14 bases separated the two germline ends. The CDR3 totals 12 residues. Germline-derived CDR1 and CDR2 are LNHDA and SQIVND (reference sequence). CDR3 amino acids: CASKSTSQGYTF. The CDR3 nucleotides read TGTGCCAGTAAGTCGACTAGTCAAGGCTACACCTTC.

V gene TRBV5-4 combines with J gene TRBJ2-2; TRBD1 aligns across 7 bases. V lost 3 bases and J lost 11; bases outside the gene matches: 4. The germline V gene encodes CDR1 SGHNT and CDR2 YYREEE (reference sequence). CDR3 size: 12 residues. Here the CDR3 DNA reads TGTGCCAGCAGCTCAAGACAGGGAGAGCTGTTTTTT. Translated, it gives CASSSRQGELFF.

V gene TRBV27 combines with J gene TRBJ2-1, with no clear D. The germline CDR1 and CDR2 sequences are MNHEY and SMNVEV (reference sequence). This CDR3 is built from 15 residues. Trimming removed 3 bases at V and 0 bases at J, with 9 bases between. CDR3 bases: TGTGCCAGCAGTTTGACCCACAGCTCCTACAATGAGCAGTTCTTC. Protein: CASSLTHSSYNEQFF.

The chain combines TRBV9 with TRBJ2-5; 10 bases match TRBD1. The junction had 5 bases not matched to a gene; V was cut back by 4 bases and J by 2 bases. Per germline, CDR1 SGDLS and CDR2 YYNGEE. The CDR3 consists of 15 residues. The CDR3 here is CASSNPGQGQETQYF. The CDR3 DNA sequence: TGTGCCAGCAGCAATCCGGGACAGGGGCAAGAGACCCAGTACTTC.